This note documents a single T cell receptor beta chain sequence. The sample is drawn from a study of OX40 agonist ivuxolimab in advanced cancers. Study-wide context: With a range of about 23 to 90, age averaged 60 years, and about 82% were male.

Here immunoSEQ multiplex PCR was the method, and the copy in TCRdb shows in-frame clones only, minus some. The sample holds several thousand clones, about 88% seen once. V lost 6 bases and J lost 6, with 20 bases in between. Germline loops: CDR1 SNHLY, CDR2 FYNNEI. This CDR3 spans 16 amino acids. The specimen was CD4+ or CD8+ T cells sorted from blood, collected in a trial of the OX40 agonist ivuxolimab. The source of this sequence is an adult with an advanced solid tumor such as melanoma, head and neck, liver or kidney cancer. The chain combines TRBV2 with TRBJ2-2; possibly TRBD1 or TRBD2 for D (6 bases each). CDR3 nucleotide sequence: TGTGCCAGCAGAGGGGGAGGACCTGGTGAGGCCGGGGAGCTGTTTTTT. Its protein product is CASRGGGPGEAGELFF.